Shown below are 10 T cell receptor beta chains from a single sample sequenced in a study of T cell responses to AZD1222 COVID-19 vaccine. The table came from immunoSEQ multiplex PCR; TCRdb's copy has only in-frame clones and leaves some out. The sample includes some 200,000 clones, approximately 93% of them seen just once. The input for sequencing was peripheral blood, taken 28 days after the second AZD1222 dose. Receptors were obtained from an adult who received the AZD1222 COVID-19 vaccine.

A few counts support this clone. The chain employs TRBV29-1 and TRBJ1-1; D uncertain. Deletions cut 0 bases from V and 6 bases from J, with 8 bases between. The germline gives CDR1 SQVTM, CDR2 ANQGSEA. This CDR3 spans 12 amino acids. The CDR3 region has the DNA TGCAGCGTTGAAGATCGGTATCCTGAAGCTTTCTTT. Translation: CSVEDRYPEAFF. The full variable domain, in which reference TRBV29-1 and TRBJ1-1 provide the parts outside the CDR3, is SAVISQKPSRDICQRGTSLTIQCQVDSQVTMMFWYRQQPGQSLTLIATANQGSEATYESGFVIDKFPISRPNLTFSTLTVSNMSPEDSSIYLCSVEDRYPEAFFGQGTRLTVV.

The gene calls are TRBV27 and TRBJ1-2, with D perhaps matching TRBD1 (5 bases). The CDR3 contains 13 residues. V was clipped by 3 bases and J by 4 bases, with 9 bases between them. CDR1 MNHEY and CDR2 SMNVEV come from the germline V gene (reference sequence). CDR3 amino acids: CASSFGGGYGYTF. The DNA for the CDR3 is TGTGCCAGCAGTTTCGGGGGAGGCTATGGCTACACCTTC.

This clone was recorded once. The rearrangement joins TRBV7-8 to TRBJ2-3; 15 nucleotides line up with TRBD2. CDR3 length: 16 residues. Germline V gives CDR1 SGHVS, CDR2 FQNEAQ. V trimming: 4 bases; J trimming: 9 bases; junction bases outside the gene matches: 8. The CDR3 here is CASSSGLAGGTSTQYF. As DNA, the CDR3 is TGTGCCAGCAGCTCGGGACTAGCGGGGGGTACAAGCACGCAGTATTTT.

The chain is built from TRBV6-1 and TRBJ1-2, with TRBD1 as a possible D gene (6 bases). The ends were cut back, 2 bases at V and 6 bases at J, with 10 bases in the middle. The CDR3 has 13 amino acids. CDR1 and CDR2 (germline): MNHNS, SASEGT. CDR3 loop: CASSEWSGDGYTF. DNA for the CDR3: TGTGCCAGCAGTGAATGGTCAGGGGATGGCTACACCTTC.

This clone was seen just once. The chain recombines TRBV10-1 with TRBJ2-2; no reliable D call. Germline V gives CDR1 WNHNN, CDR2 SYGVQD (reference sequence). The CDR3 has 12 amino acids. Trimming cost V 6 bases and J 0 bases, with 2 bases left between them. The CDR3, as DNA: TGCGCCAGCAGCCCGAACACCGGGGAGCTGTTTTTT. It yields the protein CASSPNTGELFF.

The chain is built from TRBV6-5 and TRBJ2-5; no clear D gene. This CDR3 spans 14 amino acids. V lost 6 bases, J lost 2 bases, and 13 bases lay in between. Germline assignment: CDR1 MNHEY and CDR2 SVGAGI. CDR3 loop: CASRLTSFQETQYF. CDR3 sequence (DNA): TGTGCCAGCAGACTCACCAGCTTTCAAGAGACCCAGTACTTC.

V and J are TRBV27 and TRBJ2-3; weak D call: TRBD2 (5 bases). From germline, CDR1 is MNHEY and CDR2 SMNVEV (reference sequence). The V end lost 2 bases, the J end lost 6 bases, and 12 bases lay between the germline ends. This CDR3 is 14 amino acids long. The CDR3 sequence is CASSLGGRGDTQYF. The CDR3 DNA reads as TGTGCCAGCAGTTTAGGAGGCAGAGGGGATACGCAGTATTTT.

V and J are TRBV28 and TRBJ1-1; D perhaps matches TRBD1 (5 bases). This CDR3 has 15 amino acids. In germline, CDR1 is MDHEN, CDR2 SYDVKM. The V end was cut by 4 bases, the J end by 3 bases, with 15 bases between. CDR3 sequence: CASSSGTILDTEAFF. CDR3 coding DNA: TGTGCCAGCAGTTCCGGGACTATCCTGGACACTGAAGCTTTCTTT.

This clone is a singleton in its sample. The genes are TRBV30 and TRBJ1-6; 7 nucleotides align to TRBD1. The germline gives CDR1 GTSNPN, CDR2 SVGIG (reference sequence). The length of the CDR3 is 17 residues. Trimming removed 1 base from V and 0 bases from J; junction bases left unmatched: 6. The CDR3 region has the DNA TGTGCCTGGAGTGAATGGGACAGCAGCTCCTATAATTCACCCCTCCACTTT. Translated: CAWSEWDSSSYNSPLHF.

The rearrangement links TRBV2 to TRBJ1-5, with 8 nucleotides matching TRBD1. The CDR3 has 15 amino acids. J gave up 5 bases and V 2 bases, and 5 bases lay outside the gene matches. CDR1 is SNHLY and CDR2 is FYNNEI in the germline V gene. The CDR3 region is CASSERTGIDQPQHF. The CDR3 nucleotides read TGTGCCAGCAGTGAAAGGACAGGGATTGATCAGCCCCAGCATTTT.